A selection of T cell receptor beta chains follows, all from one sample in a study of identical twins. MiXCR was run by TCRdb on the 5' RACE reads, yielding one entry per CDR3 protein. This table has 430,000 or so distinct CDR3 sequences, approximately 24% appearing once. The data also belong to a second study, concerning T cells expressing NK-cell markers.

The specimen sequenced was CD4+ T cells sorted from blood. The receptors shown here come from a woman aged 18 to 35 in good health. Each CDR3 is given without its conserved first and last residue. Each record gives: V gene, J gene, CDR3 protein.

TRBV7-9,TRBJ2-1,ASSYTGTSRGEQF
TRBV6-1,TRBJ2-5,ASRPVGQGGTQY
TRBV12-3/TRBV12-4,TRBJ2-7,ASSFLGWPYEQY
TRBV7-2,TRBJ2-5,ASSRTSGSTQY
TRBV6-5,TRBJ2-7,ASSYQDRVYEQY
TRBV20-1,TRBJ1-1,SARDSGQGNMNTEAF
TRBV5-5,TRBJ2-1,ASSLPGVDYEQF
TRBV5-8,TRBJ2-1,ASSLAPSMKF
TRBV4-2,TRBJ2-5,ASSFDRSRETQH
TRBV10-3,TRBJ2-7,AISPQGDAYEQY
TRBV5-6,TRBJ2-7,ASSARTSGSSAYSSYEQY
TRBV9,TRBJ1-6,ASSSRTGYSPLH
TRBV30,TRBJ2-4,AWSDPSLAKNIQY
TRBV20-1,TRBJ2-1,SAEGRVFDNEQF
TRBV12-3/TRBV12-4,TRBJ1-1,ASSLDIEAF
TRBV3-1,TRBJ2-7,ASSQDVSPGYSYEQY
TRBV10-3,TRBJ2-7,AISESRGHYEQY
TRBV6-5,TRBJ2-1,ASSYAGSYNEQF
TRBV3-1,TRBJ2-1,ASSPVLTSGSISNEQF
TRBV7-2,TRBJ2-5,ASSSFGSDETQY
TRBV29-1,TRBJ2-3,SVDGTRGTDTQY
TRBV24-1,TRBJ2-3,ATSDPSGAGDTQY
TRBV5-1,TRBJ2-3,ASSLGGYTDTQY
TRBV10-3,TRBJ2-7,AISSTGRGSEQY
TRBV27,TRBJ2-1,ASDLYRGFNEQF
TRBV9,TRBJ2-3,ASSGGAGGRTDTQY
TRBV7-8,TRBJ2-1,ASSLNPGSAYNEQF
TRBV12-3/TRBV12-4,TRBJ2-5,ASSFSGRRETQY
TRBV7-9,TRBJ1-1,ASTQGRRADTEAF
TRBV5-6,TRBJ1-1,ASSLVAVEAF
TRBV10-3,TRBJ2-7,AITRDRTNYEQY
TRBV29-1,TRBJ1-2,SVGGQGLGYGYT
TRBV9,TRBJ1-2,ASSTSPSQINGYT
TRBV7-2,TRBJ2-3,ASSFIASLHTDTQY
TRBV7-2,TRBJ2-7,ASSSAGNGYEQY
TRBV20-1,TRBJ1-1,SAGVGNTEAF
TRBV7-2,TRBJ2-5,ASSFQGGEGETQY
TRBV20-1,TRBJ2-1,SANFGTAHNEQF
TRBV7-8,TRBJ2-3,ASSSNLGTGLGTDTQY
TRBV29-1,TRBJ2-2,SVEDRGFGELF
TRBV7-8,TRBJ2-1,ASSSPLADPYNEQF
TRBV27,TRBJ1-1,ASSKGQGAQVTEAF
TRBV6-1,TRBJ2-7,ASTKRGVKSYEQY
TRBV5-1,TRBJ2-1,ASSLEAHTGYNEQF
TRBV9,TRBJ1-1,ASSVEGQSRAF
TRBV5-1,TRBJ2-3,ASSLGSTADTQY
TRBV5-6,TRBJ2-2,ASSLVGVNTGELF